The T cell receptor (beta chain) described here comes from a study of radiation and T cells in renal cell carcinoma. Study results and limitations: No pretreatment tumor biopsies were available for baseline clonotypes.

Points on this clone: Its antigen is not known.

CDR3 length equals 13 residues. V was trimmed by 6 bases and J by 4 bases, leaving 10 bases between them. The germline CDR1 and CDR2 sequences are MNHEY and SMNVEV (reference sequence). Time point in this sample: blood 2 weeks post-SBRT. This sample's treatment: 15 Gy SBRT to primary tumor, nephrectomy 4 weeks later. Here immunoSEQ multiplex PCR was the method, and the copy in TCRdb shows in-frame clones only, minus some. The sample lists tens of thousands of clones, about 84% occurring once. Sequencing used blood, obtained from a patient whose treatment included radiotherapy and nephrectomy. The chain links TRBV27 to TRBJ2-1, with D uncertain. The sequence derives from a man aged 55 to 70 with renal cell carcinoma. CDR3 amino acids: CASRLWAYNEQFF. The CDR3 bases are TGTGCCAGCAGGCTATGGGCTTACAATGAGCAGTTCTTC.